One sample yielded the 9 T cell receptor beta chains listed below, sequenced in a study of response to subunit inactivated influenza vaccine. One entry per CDR3 protein results from TCRdb running MiXCR on the RT-PCR reads. The sample lists roughly 630,000 distinct CDR3 sequences; 13% to 15% were seen once. Specimen: PBMCs from blood, collected about 14 days before vaccination. These receptor sequences come from a man aged 50-60 years who received an inactivated influenza vaccine.

There are a few counts of this clonotype. The rearrangement links TRBV5-1 to TRBJ2-2; TRBD2 aligns across 16 bases. Germline V CDR1 and CDR2: SGHRS, YFSETQ. The CDR3 is 18 residues long. V was pared by 3 bases and J by 0 bases, with 2 bases of the junction left unmatched. CDR3 sequence reads: CASSSGTSGRANTGELFF. The CDR3 DNA is TGCGCCAGCAGCTCCGGGACTAGCGGGAGGGCGAACACCGGGGAGCTGTTTTTT.

This chain connects TRBV20-1 to TRBJ2-3; 8 nucleotides match TRBD2. The ends lost 0 bases at V and 0 bases at J; junction bases unmatched: 5. The germline gives CDR1 DFQATT, CDR2 SNEGSKA (reference sequence). This CDR3 region has 16 residues. CDR3 residues: CSARDLLAASTDTQYF. CDR3 sequence (DNA): TGCAGTGCTAGAGATTTACTAGCGGCTAGCACAGATACGCAGTATTTT.

For the CDR3, the DNA is TGCGCCAGCAGCCACCAGACAGGGGCCTACTGCGAGCAGTACTTC. This codes for CASSHQTGAYCEQYF. The rearrangement links TRBV4-1 to TRBJ2-7, with 8 positions matching TRBD1. V trimming: 3 bases; J trimming: 6 bases; junction bases outside the gene matches: 10. CDR1 is MGHRA, CDR2 YSYEKL, per germline. The CDR3 is 15 amino acids.

This clonotype has more than one count but fewer than ten. V and J are TRBV5-5 and TRBJ2-3; 8 nucleotides line up with TRBD1. The CDR3 is 15 residues long. CDR1 and CDR2 (germline): SGHKS, YYEKEE (reference sequence). V was clipped by 1 base and J by 3 bases; unmatched bases: 4. The CDR3 nucleotides read TGTGCCAGCAGCTTGCCGACAGGGGTGACAGATACGCAGTATTTT. Translating it yields CASSLPTGVTDTQYF. The variable domain in full, with the rest retrieved from reference TRBV5-5 and TRBJ2-3, is DAGVTQSPTHLIKTRGQQVTLRCSPISGHKSVSWYQQVLGQGPQFIFQYYEKEERGRGNFPDRFSARQFPNYSSELNVNALLLGDSALYLCASSLPTGVTDTQYFGPGTRLTVL.

The chain employs TRBV4-3 and TRBJ1-1; no clear D gene. Germline CDR1 LGHNA, CDR2 YSLEER. Trimming removed 6 bases at V and 1 base at J, with 15 bases between. The CDR3 sequence is 15 residues long. The CDR3 DNA follows: TGCGCCAGCAGTCTTCAGTGGGCCCAGAACACTGAAGCTTTCTTT. Translating it yields CASSLQWAQNTEAFF.

This clonotype was recorded many times. The V gene is TRBV7-6, the J gene TRBJ2-1; 8 bases fit TRBD2. The J segment lost 5 bases and the V segment lost 4 bases, leaving 10 bases of the junction unmatched. The germline CDR1 and CDR2 sequences are SGHVS and FNYEAQ. The CDR3 extends over 16 amino acids. Here the CDR3 reads CASSSRKSGGHNEQFF. The CDR3, as DNA: TGTGCCAGCAGCTCACGCAAAAGCGGGGGCCACAATGAGCAGTTCTTC.

This chain joins TRBV6-5 and TRBJ1-2, with D perhaps matching TRBD1 (6 bases). Germline CDR1 and CDR2: MNHEY and SVGAGI. V was pared by 0 bases and J by 7 bases, with 15 bases between. This CDR3 has 15 residues. This CDR3 reads CASSYSSSGGGGYTF. DNA of the CDR3: TGTGCCAGCAGTTACTCGAGCTCGGGGGGCGGTGGCTACACCTTC.

This clonotype was found a few times. The CDR3 protein is CASSQEEWGDSNQPQHF. The CDR3 DNA follows: TGCGCCAGCAGCCAAGAGGAGTGGGGAGATAGCAATCAGCCCCAGCATTTT. The chain combines TRBV4-1 with TRBJ1-5; D gene unclear. The V end was cut by 0 bases, the J end by 0 bases, with 12 bases between. CDR1 MGHRA and CDR2 YSYEKL come from the germline V gene. This CDR3 region has 17 residues.

On this clonotype: Given a much more abundant clone one base away, this may be a read error. This rearrangement joins TRBV9 to TRBJ2-3; D gene ambiguous. The CDR3 spans 13 residues. The germline V gene encodes CDR1 SGDLS and CDR2 YYNGEE. Trimming cost V 9 bases and J 8 bases, with 19 bases left between them. The CDR3 loop reads CAISHWTSVTQYF. The CDR3 region has the DNA TGTGCCATCAGTCACTGGACGTCAGTTACGCAGTATTTT.